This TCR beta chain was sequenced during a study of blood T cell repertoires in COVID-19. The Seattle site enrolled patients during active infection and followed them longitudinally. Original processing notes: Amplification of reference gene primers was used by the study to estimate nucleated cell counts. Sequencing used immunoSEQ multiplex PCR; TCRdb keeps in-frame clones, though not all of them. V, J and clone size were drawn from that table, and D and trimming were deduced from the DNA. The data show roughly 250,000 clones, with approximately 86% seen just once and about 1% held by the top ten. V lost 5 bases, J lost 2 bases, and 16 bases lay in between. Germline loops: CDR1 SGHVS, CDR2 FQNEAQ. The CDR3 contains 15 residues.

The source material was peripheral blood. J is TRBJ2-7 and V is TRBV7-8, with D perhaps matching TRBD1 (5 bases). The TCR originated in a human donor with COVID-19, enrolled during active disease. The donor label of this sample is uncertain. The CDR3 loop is CASSLRVRETYEQYF. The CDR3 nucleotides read TGTGCCAGCAGCCTTAGGGTCAGGGAAACCTACGAGCAGTACTTC.